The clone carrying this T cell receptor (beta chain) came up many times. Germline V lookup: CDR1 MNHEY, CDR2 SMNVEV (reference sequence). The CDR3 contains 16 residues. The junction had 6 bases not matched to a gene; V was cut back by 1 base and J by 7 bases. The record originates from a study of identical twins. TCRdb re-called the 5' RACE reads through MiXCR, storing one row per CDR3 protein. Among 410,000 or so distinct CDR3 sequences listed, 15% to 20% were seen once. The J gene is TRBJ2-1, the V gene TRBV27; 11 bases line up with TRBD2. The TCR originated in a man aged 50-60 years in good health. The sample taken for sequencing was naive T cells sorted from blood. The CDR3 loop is CASSLYLAGGTNEQFF. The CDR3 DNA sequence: TGTGCCAGCAGTTTATATCTAGCGGGAGGTACGAATGAGCAGTTCTTC.